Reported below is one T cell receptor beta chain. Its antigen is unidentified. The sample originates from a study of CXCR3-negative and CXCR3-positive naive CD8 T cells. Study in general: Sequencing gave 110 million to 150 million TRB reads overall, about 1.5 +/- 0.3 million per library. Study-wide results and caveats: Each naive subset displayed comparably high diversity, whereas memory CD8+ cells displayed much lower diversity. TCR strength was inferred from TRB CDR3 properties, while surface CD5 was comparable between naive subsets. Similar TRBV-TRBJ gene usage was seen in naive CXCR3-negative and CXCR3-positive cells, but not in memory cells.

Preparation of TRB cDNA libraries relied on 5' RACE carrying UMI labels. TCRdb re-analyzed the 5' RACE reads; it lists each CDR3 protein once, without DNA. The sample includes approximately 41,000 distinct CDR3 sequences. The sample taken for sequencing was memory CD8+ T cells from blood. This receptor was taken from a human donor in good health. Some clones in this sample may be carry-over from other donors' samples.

CDR3 in amino acids: CASSLQYNEQFF. This chain links TRBV7-9 with TRBJ2-1. The CDR3 has 12 residues. Germline CDR1 and CDR2: SEHNR and FQNEAQ (reference sequence).